Given below is one T cell receptor (beta chain) in context. The germline CDR1 and CDR2 sequences are LGHNA and YNFKEQ. This CDR3 contains 14 residues. J gave up 4 bases and V 1 base, and 2 bases lay outside the gene matches. These data belong to a study of shared T cell receptors in the human thymus. Clones were read by immunoSEQ multiplex PCR, and TCRdb kept only the in-frame ones, dropping some. The table records hundreds of thousands of clones, around 87% of them present only once. These data also formed part of another study, on human thymus T cells. That work states: Each of the donors was a healthy Finnish infant who was undergoing open corrective cardiac surgery for congenital heart defects. Corrective cardiac operations yielded the resected thymus tissue. Thymic and blood repertoires appeared to display a bias in their usage of V and J genes. Reports from related research described highly overlapping thymic repertoires among unrelated individuals.

This chain uses TRBV4-2 with TRBJ2-5, with TRBD2 matching 8 bases. Sequencing used thymocytes. The TCR was taken from a boy under three years old with a congenital heart defect. CDR3 DNA: TGTGCCAGCAGCCAAGCGGGGGGGAGAGAGACCCAGTACTTC. Its translation: CASSQAGGRETQYF.